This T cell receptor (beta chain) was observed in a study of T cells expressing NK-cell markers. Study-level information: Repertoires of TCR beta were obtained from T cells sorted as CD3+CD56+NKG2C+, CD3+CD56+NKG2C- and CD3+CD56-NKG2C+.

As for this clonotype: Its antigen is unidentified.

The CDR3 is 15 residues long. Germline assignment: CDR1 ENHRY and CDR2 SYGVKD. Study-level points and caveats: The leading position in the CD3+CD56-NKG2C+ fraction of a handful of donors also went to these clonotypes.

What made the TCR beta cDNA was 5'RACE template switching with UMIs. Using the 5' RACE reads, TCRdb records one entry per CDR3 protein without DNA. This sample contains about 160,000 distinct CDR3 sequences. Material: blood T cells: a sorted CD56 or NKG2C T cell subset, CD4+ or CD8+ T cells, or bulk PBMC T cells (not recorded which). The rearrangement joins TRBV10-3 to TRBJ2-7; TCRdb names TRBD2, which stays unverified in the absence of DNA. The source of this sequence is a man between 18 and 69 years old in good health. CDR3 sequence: CAISGSGGNYYEQYF.